What follows are 10 T cell receptor beta chains derived from one specimen sequenced in a study of blood T cell repertoires in COVID-19. Assay: immunoSEQ multiplex PCR; the TCRdb copy retains only in-frame clones and omits some. The data hold roughly 250,000 clones, with more than 75% observed a single time. Sequenced material: peripheral blood. These receptor sequences come from a man aged 35-49 years who had recovered from COVID-19.

The genes are TRBV20-1 and TRBJ1-2, with D hard to call. The CDR3 loop spans 11 amino acids. Per the germline V gene, CDR1 is DFQATT and CDR2 is SNEGSKA (reference sequence). Trimming cost V 4 bases and J 1 base, with 4 bases left between them. The CDR3 DNA sequence: TGCAGTGCTAACAGTAACTATGGCTACACCTTC. Translation: CSANSNYGYTF.

The chain recombines TRBV11-3 with TRBJ2-1; 10 nucleotides match TRBD2. This CDR3 is 15 amino acids long. From germline, CDR1 is SGHNT and CDR2 YENEEA. Trimming removed 0 bases from V and 4 bases from J; junction bases left unmatched: 0. In nucleotides, the CDR3 is TGTGCCAGCAGCTTAGAACTAGCGGGATACAATGAGCAGTTCTTC. It encodes CASSLELAGYNEQFF.

The chain recombines TRBV7-8 with TRBJ1-5; D is possibly TRBD1 (6 bases). CDR1 is SGHVS and CDR2 is FQNEAQ in the germline V gene. The CDR3 contains 13 residues. The V end was cut by 2 bases, the J end by 9 bases, with 11 bases between. CDR3 region: CASSLQGRVPQHF. CDR3 DNA: TGTGCCAGCAGCTTACAGGGGCGGGTGCCCCAGCATTTT.

The chain has TRBV7-3 and TRBJ2-1, with TRBD2 identical over 16 bases. In germline, CDR1 is SGHTA, CDR2 FQGTGA. This CDR3 has 19 residues. The V segment lost 5 bases and the J segment 1 base; nucleotides outside the gene matches: 8. The CDR3 region is CASSPKGLAGGVSYNEQFF. The CDR3 coding sequence is TGTGCCAGCAGCCCGAAGGGACTAGCGGGAGGGGTATCCTACAATGAGCAGTTCTTC. Drawing the rest from reference TRBV7-3 and TRBJ2-1, the complete variable domain is GAGVSQTPSNKVTEKGKYVELRCDPISGHTALYWYRQSLGQGPEFLIYFQGTGAADDSGLPNDRFFAVRPEGSVSTLKIQRTERGDSAVYLCASSPKGLAGGVSYNEQFFGPGTRLTVL.

This rearrangement joins TRBV7-2 to TRBJ2-3; 7 bases fit TRBD2. CDR1 SGHTA and CDR2 FQGNSA come from the germline V gene. This CDR3 region has 16 residues. The junction had 10 bases not matched to a gene; V was cut back by 5 bases and J by 2 bases. The CDR3: CASSPVRAGVTDTQYF. CDR3 in DNA: TGTGCCAGCAGCCCCGTTAGGGCGGGGGTCACAGATACGCAGTATTTT.

V usage is TRBV5-6 and J usage is TRBJ2-2, with D possibly being TRBD2 (5 bases). The V gene lost 6 bases and the J gene lost 6 bases, with 15 bases spanning the gap. Germline CDR1 reads SGHDT; CDR2 reads YYEEEE. The CDR3 totals 14 residues. The CDR3 DNA follows: TGTGCCAGCACCGGGGAAAAAGGGTCCGGGGAGCTGTTTTTT. Protein: CASTGEKGSGELFF.

This clone was counted a few times. The chain employs TRBV19 and TRBJ2-7; 10 nucleotides match TRBD2. CDR1 LNHDA and CDR2 SQIVND come from the germline V gene (reference sequence). The CDR3 runs 16 residues. Trimming at V came to 11 bases and at J to 4 bases, leaving 17 bases not matched to a gene. CDR3 sequence: CASRPAGGTEGYEQYF. The DNA of the CDR3 is TGTGCCTCCCGCCCAGCGGGGGGGACTGAAGGTTACGAGCAGTACTTC.

The chain is built from TRBV10-2 and TRBJ1-1; unclear D gene. Trimming removed 4 bases from V and 2 bases from J, with 8 bases in between. Germline lookup yields CDR1 WSHSY and CDR2 SAAADI. The CDR3 is made up of 13 amino acids. The CDR3 protein is CASSVKSNTEAFF. The CDR3 coding sequence is TGCGCCAGCAGTGTCAAGAGCAACACTGAAGCTTTCTTT.

The table lists this clone with a count of one. The chain carries TRBV10-3 and TRBJ2-5; D not certain. CDR3 length: 14 amino acids. Per the germline V gene, CDR1 is ENHRY and CDR2 is SYGVKD. Trimming removed 10 bases from V and 2 bases from J, with 17 bases in between. The CDR3 sequence is CATKESPIQETQYF. In DNA form, the CDR3 reads TGTGCCACTAAGGAGAGTCCGATACAAGAGACCCAGTACTTC.

CDR3 nucleotides: TGTGCCAGCAGTGCGAGACTAGCGGGCAATGAGCAGTTCTTC. Its translation: CASSARLAGNEQFF. The J gene is TRBJ2-1, the V gene TRBV2; 10 bases agree with TRBD2. The CDR3 sequence is 14 residues long. V trimming: 4 bases; J trimming: 6 bases; junction bases outside the gene matches: 3. Germline CDR1 SNHLY, CDR2 FYNNEI.